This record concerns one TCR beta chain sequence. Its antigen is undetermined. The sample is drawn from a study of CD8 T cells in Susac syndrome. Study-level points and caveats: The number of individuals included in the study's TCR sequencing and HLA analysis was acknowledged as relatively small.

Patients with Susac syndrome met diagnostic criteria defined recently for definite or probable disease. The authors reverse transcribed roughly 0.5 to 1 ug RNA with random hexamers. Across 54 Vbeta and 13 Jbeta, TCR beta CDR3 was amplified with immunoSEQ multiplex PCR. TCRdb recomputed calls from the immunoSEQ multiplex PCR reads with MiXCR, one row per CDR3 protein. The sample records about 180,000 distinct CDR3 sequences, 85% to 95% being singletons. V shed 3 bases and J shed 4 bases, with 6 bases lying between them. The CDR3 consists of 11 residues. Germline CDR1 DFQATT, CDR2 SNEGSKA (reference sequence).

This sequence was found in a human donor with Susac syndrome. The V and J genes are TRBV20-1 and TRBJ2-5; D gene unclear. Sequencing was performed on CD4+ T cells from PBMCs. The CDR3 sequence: CSARSRETQYF. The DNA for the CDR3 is TGCAGTGCTAGGTCGAGAGAGACCCAGTACTTC.